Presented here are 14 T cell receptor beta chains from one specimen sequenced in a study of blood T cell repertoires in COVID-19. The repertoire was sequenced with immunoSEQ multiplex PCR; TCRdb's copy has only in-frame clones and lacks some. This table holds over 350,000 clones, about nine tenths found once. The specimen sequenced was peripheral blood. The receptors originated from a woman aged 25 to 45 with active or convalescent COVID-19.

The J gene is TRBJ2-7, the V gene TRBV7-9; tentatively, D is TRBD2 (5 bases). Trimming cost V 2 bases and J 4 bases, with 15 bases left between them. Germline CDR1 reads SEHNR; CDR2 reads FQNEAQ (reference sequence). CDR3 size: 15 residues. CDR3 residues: CASSLSGAVSYEQYF. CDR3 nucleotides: TGTGCCAGCAGCTTATCTGGAGCGGTGAGTTACGAGCAGTACTTC.

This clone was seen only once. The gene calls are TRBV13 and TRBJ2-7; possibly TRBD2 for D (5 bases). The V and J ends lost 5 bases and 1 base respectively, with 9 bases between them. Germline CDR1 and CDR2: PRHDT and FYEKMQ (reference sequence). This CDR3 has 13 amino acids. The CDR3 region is CASSPERSYEQYF. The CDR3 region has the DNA TGTGCCAGCAGCCCTGAGCGGTCCTACGAGCAGTACTTC.

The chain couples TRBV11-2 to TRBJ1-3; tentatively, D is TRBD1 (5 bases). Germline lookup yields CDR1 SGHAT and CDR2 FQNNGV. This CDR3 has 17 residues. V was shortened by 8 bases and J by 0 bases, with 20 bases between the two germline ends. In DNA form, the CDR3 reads TGTGCCAGCGGCCCTGTGAAGGGGTTCAGCTCTGGAAACACCATATATTTT. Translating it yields CASGPVKGFSSGNTIYF.

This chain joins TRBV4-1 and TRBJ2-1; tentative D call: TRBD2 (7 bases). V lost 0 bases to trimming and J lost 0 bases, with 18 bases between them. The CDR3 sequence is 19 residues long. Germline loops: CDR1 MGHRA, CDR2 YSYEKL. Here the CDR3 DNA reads TGCGCCAGCAGCCAAGAGGGGGCGGGGGCCCTGAGCTCCTACAATGAGCAGTTCTTC. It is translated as CASSQEGAGALSSYNEQFF.

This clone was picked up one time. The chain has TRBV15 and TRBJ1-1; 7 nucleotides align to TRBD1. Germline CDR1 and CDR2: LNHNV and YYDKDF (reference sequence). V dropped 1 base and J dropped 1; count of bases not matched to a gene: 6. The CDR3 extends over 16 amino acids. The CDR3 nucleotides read TGTGCCACCAGCAGAGGCGGGACAGAAAAGAACACTGAAGCTTTCTTT. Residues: CATSRGGTEKNTEAFF.

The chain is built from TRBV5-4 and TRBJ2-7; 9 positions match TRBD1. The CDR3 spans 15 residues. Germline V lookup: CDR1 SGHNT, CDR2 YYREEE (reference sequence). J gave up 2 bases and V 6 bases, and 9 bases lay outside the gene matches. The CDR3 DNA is TGTGCCAGCACCCCGGGGGACAGGGTTCCCTACGAGCAGTACTTC. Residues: CASTPGDRVPYEQYF.

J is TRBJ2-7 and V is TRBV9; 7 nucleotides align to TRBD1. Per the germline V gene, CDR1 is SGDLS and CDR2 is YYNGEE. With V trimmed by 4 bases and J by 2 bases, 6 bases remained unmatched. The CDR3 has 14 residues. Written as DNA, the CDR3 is TGTGCCAGCAGCCCCCCGGGACAGACCTACGAGCAGTACTTC. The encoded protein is CASSPPGQTYEQYF.

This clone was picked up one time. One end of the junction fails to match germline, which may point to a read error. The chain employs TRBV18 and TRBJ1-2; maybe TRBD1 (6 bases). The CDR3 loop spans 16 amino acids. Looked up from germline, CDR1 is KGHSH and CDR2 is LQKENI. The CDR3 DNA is TGTGCCAGCTCAACACCACCGGGACAACCTAACTATGGCTACACCTTC. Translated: CASSTPPGQPNYGYTF.

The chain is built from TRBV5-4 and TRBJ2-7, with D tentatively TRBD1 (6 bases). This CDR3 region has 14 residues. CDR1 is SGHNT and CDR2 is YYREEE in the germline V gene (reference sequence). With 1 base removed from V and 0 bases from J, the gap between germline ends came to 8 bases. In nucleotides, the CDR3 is TGTGCCAGCAGCTTGTGGGACACCTCCTACGAGCAGTACTTC. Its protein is CASSLWDTSYEQYF.

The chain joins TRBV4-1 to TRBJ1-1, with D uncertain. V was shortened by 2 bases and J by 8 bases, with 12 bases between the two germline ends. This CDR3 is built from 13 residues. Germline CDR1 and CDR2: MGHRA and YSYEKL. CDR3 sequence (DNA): TGCGCCAGCAGCCAACCTCACAGTACCGAAGCTTTCTTT. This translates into CASSQPHSTEAFF.

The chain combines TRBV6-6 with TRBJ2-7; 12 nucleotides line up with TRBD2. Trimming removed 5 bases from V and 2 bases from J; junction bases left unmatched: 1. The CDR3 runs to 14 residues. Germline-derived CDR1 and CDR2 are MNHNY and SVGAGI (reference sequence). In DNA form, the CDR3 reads TGTGCCAGCAGTGCTAGCGGGGGGGCCTACGAGCAGTACTTC. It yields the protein CASSASGGAYEQYF.

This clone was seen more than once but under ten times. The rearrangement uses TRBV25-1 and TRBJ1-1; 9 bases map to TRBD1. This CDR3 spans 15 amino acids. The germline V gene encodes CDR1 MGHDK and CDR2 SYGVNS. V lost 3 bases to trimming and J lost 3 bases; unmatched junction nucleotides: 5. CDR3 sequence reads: CASSDPGTGHTEAFF. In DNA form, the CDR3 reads TGTGCCAGCAGTGATCCCGGGACAGGGCACACTGAAGCTTTCTTT. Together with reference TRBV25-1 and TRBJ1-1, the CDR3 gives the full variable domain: EADIYQTPRYLVIGTGKKITLECSQTMGHDKMYWYQQDPGMELHLIHYSYGVNSTEKGDLSSESTVSRIRTEHFPLTLESARPSHTSQYLCASSDPGTGHTEAFFGQGTRLTVV.

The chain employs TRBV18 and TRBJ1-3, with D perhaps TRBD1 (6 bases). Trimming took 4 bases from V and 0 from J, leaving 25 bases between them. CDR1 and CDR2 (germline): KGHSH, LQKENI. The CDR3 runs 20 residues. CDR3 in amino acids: CASSLVDSAVRTDSGNTIYF. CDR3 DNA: TGTGCCAGCTCACTAGTGGACAGCGCAGTCCGAACAGACTCTGGAAACACCATATATTTT.

DNA of the CDR3: TGTGCCAGCAGCTTGGGTCAGGCCACCGGGGAGCTGTTTTTT. Protein product: CASSLGQATGELFF. J is TRBJ2-2 and V is TRBV11-3; D unclear. This CDR3 has 14 residues. Germline CDR1 reads SGHNT; CDR2 reads YENEEA. Trimming shortened V by 3 bases and J by 4 bases, and 9 bases separated the two germline ends.